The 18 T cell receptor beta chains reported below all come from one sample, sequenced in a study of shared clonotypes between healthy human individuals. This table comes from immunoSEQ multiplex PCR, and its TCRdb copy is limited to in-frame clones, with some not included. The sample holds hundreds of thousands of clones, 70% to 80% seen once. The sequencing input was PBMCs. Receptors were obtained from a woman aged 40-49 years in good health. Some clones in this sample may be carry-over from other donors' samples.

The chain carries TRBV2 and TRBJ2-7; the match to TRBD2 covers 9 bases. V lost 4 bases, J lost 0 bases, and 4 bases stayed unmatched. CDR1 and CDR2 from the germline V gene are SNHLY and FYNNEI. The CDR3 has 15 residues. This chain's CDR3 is CASSVGLAYSYEQYF. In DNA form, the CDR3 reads TGTGCCAGCAGTGTAGGACTAGCGTACTCCTACGAGCAGTACTTC.

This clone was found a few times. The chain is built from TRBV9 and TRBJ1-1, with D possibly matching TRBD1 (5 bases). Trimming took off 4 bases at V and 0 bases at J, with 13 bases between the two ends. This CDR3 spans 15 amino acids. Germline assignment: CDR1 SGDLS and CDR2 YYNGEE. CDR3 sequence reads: CASSPWGEMNTEAFF. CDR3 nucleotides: TGTGCCAGCAGCCCATGGGGGGAAATGAACACTGAAGCTTTCTTT. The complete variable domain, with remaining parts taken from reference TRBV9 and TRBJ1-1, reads DSGVTQTPKHLITATGQRVTLRCSPRSGDLSVYWYQQSLDQGLQFLIQYYNGEERAKGNILERFSAQQFPDLHSELNLSSLELGDSALYFCASSPWGEMNTEAFFGQGTRLTVV.

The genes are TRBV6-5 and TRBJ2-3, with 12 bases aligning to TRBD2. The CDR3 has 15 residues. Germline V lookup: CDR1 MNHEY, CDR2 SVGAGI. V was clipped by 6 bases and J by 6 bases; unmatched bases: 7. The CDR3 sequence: CASSRGLAGLDTQYF. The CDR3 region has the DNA TGTGCCAGCAGCCGTGGACTAGCGGGATTGGATACGCAGTATTTT.

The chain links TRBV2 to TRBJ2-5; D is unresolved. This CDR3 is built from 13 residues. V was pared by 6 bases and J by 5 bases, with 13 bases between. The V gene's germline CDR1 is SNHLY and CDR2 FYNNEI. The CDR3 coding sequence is TGTGCCAGCAGCTCCTTGGTCGGGGAGACCCAGTACTTC. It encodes CASSSLVGETQYF.

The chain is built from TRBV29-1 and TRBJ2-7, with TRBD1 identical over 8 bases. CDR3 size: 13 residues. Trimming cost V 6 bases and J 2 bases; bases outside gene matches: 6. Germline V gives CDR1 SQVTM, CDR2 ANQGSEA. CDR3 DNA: TGCAGCGTGTACTCGGGACAGGCCTACGAGCAGTACTTC. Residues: CSVYSGQAYEQYF.

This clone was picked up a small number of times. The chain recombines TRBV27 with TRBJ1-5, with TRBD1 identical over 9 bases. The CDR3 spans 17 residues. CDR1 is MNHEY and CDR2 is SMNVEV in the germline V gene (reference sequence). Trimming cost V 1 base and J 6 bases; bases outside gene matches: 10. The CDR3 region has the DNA TGTGCCAGCAGTTTATTCGGGACAGGGAGGTTGGGTCAGCCCCAGCATTTT. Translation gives CASSLFGTGRLGQPQHF.

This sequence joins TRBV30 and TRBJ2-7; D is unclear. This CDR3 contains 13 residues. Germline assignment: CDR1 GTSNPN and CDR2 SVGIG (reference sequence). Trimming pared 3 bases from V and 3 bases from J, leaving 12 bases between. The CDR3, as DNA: TGTGCCTGGAGCGTCTCAGGCGACTACGAGCAGTACTTC. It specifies CAWSVSGDYEQYF. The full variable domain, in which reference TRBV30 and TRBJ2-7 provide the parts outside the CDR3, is SQTIHQWPATLVQPVGSPLSLECTVEGTSNPNLYWYRQAAGRGLQLLFYSVGIGQISSEVPQNLSASRPQDRQFILSSKKLLLSDSGFYLCAWSVSGDYEQYFGPGTRLTVT.

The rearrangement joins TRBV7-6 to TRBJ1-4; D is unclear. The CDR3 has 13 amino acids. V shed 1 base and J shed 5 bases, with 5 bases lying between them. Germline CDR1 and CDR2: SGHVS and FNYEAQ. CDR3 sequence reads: CASSLGVNEKLFF. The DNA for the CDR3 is TGTGCCAGCAGCTTAGGAGTAAATGAAAAACTGTTTTTT.

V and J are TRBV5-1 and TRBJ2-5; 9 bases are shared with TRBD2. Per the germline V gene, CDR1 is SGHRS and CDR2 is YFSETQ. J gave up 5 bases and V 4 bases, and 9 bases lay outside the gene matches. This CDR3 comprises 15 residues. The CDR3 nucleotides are TGCGCCAGCAGCCCTAGCGGGACCGGTGGGGAGACCCAGTACTTC. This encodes CASSPSGTGGETQYF.

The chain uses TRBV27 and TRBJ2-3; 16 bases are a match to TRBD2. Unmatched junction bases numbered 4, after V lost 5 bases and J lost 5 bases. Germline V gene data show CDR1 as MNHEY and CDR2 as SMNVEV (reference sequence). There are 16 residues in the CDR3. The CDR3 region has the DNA TGTGCCAGCAGTGAGGGACTAGCGGGAGGGCAAGATACGCAGTATTTT. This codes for CASSEGLAGGQDTQYF.

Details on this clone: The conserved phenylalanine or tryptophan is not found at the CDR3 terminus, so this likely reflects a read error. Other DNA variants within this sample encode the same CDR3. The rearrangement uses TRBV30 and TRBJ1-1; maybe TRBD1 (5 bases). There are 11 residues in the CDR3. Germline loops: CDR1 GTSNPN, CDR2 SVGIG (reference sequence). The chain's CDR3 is CAWRDMTEAFS. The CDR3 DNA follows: TGTGCCTGGAGGGACATGACTGAGGCTTTCTCT.

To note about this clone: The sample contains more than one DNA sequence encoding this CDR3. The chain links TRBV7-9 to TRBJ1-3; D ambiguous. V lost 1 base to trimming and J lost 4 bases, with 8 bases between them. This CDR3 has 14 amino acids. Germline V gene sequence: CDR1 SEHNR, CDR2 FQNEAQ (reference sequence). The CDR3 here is CASSLGGLGNTIYF. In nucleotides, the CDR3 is TGTGCCAGCAGCTTAGGTGGGCTAGGAAACACCATATATTTT.

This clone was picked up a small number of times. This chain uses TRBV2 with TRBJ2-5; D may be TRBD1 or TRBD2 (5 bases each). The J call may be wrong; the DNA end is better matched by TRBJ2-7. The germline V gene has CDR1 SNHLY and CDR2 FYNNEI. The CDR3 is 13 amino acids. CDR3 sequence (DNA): TGTGCCAGCACCCTGGGGACGAGCTACGAGCAGTACTTC. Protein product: CASTLGTSYEQYF.

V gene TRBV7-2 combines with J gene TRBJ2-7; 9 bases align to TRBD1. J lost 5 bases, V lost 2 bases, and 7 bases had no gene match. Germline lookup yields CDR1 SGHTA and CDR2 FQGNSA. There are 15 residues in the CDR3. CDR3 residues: CASSLKGTGIHEQYF. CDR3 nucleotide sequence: TGTGCCAGCAGCTTAAAGGGGACAGGGATCCACGAGCAGTACTTC.

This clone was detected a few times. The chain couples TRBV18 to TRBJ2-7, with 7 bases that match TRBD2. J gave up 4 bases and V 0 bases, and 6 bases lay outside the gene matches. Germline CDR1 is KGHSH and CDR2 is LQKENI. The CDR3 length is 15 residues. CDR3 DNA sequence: TGTGCCAGCTCACCACCTGGGGGGGGACGGTACGAGCAGTACTTC. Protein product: CASSPPGGGRYEQYF. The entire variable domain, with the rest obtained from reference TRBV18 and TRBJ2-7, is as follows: NAGVMQNPRHLVRRRGQEARLRCSPMKGHSHVYWYRQLPEEGLKFMVYLQKENIIDESGMPKERFSAEFPKEGPSILRIQQVVRGDSAAYFCASSPPGGGRYEQYFGPGTRLTVT.

In DNA, the CDR3 is TGTGCCAGCAGCTTGGTAGGGTCCCGGGCCTATGGCTACACCTTC. Translation: CASSLVGSRAYGYTF. The gene calls are TRBV5-6 and TRBJ1-2; D call uncertain. The germline V gene has CDR1 SGHDT and CDR2 YYEEEE. The CDR3 is made up of 15 amino acids. Trimming took off 0 bases at V and 4 bases at J, with 13 bases between the two ends.

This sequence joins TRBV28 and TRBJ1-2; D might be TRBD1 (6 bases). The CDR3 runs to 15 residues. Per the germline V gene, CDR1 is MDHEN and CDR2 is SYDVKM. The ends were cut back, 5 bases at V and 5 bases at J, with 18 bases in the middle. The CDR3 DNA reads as TGTGCCAGCAGTCGGGGGCCTCAGGGGACTTATGGCTACACCTTC. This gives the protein CASSRGPQGTYGYTF.

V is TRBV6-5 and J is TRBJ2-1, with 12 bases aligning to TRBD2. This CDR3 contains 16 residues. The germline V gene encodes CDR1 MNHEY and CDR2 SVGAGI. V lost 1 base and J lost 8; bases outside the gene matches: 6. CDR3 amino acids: CASSYFLAGGRDEQFF. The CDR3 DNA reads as TGTGCCAGCAGTTACTTCCTAGCGGGAGGGAGGGATGAGCAGTTCTTC.